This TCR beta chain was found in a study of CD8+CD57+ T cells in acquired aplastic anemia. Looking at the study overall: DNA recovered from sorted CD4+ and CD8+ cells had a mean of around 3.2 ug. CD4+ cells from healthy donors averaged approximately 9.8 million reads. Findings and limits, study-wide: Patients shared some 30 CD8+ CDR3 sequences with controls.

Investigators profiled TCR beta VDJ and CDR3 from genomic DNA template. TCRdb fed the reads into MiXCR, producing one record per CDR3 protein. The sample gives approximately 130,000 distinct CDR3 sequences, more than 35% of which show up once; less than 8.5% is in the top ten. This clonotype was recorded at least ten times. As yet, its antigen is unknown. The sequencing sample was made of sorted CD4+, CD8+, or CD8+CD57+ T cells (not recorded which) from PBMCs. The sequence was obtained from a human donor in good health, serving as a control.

DNA for the CDR3: TGTGCCAGCAGCGTAGGGGGTAGGAACGAGCAGTACTTC. Its translation is CASSVGGRNEQYF. This rearrangement joins TRBV9 to TRBJ2-7; D is uncertain. Germline CDR1 and CDR2: SGDLS and YYNGEE. V shed 0 bases and J shed 5 bases, with 9 bases lying between them. CDR3 length: 13 amino acids.